A selection of T cell receptor beta chains follows, all from one sample in a study of T cells in Graves' hyperthyroidism and ophthalmopathy. Each CDR3 protein is one row after TCRdb ran MiXCR on the multiplex PCR reads. The sample lists 280,000 or so distinct CDR3 sequences; less than 30% were seen once. Sample: blood. The receptors here all came from a man aged 35 to 55 with Graves' hyperthyroidism that later progressed to Graves' ophthalmopathy. Each CDR3 is given with its conserved first and last residue. The order of the fields is J gene, clone size, V gene, D gene, CDR3 protein, CDR3 DNA. D genes are given only for firm matches. Clone size is given for some rows only: seen once, a few or many times, or a class if the clone is expanded.

>TRBJ2-7|many|TRBV6-1|NA
CASSVWGYEQYF
TGTGCCAGCAGTGTCTGGGGATACGAGCAGTACTTC
>TRBJ1-2|many|TRBV20-1|NA
CSARDRLGQGDYGYTF
TGCAGTGCTAGAGATCGCCTTGGGCAGGGTGACTATGGCTACACCTTC
>TRBJ2-7|many|TRBV6-1|TRBD1
CASSRPGQGLNEQHF
TGTGCCAGCAGTCGACCGGGACAGGGGTTGAACGAGCAGCACTTC
>TRBJ2-6|many|TRBV10-3|TRBD2
CAISGSGSSGANVLTF
TGTGCCATCAGTGGTAGCGGGAGCTCTGGGGCCAACGTCCTGACTTTC
>TRBJ2-5|many|TRBV3-1|NA
CASSQPLTSSETQYF
TGTGCCAGCAGCCAACCCCTCACTAGCTCAGAGACCCAGTACTTC
>TRBJ2-7|many|TRBV30|NA
CAWSVMGNEQYF
TGTGCCTGGAGTGTAATGGGAAACGAGCAGTACTTC
>TRBJ2-2|many|TRBV4-1|NA
CASSQESGDTGELFF
TGCGCCAGCAGCCAAGAGTCCGGGGACACCGGGGAGCTGTTTTTT
>TRBJ1-2|many|TRBV4-1|NA
CASSHPGKNYGYTF
TGCGCCAGCAGCCACCCCGGGAAAAACTATGGCTACACCTTC
>TRBJ2-5|many|TRBV6-1|TRBD2
CASSEFISGGETQYF
TGTGCCAGCAGTGAATTTATTAGCGGGGGAGAGACCCAGTACTTC
>TRBJ2-2|many|TRBV6-1|TRBD1
CASRSGQGQNTGELFF
TGTGCCAGCAGAAGCGGACAGGGTCAGAACACCGGGGAGCTGTTTTTT
>TRBJ2-7|NA|TRBV19|NA
CASSTLHRDTFDEQYF
TGTGCCAGTAGTACACTCCACCGGGACACGTTCGACGAGCAGTACTTC
>TRBJ2-5|few|TRBV7-8|NA
CASSFFQNQETQYF
TGTGCCAGCAGCTTTTTTCAGAACCAAGAGACCCAGTACTTC
>TRBJ2-5|NA|TRBV20-1|TRBD1
CSAFPGQGPQETQYF
TGCAGTGCTTTTCCGGGACAGGGGCCCCAAGAGACCCAGTACTTC